A selection of T cell receptor beta chains follows, all from one sample in a study of T cells in Graves' hyperthyroidism and ophthalmopathy. Using its own MiXCR run on the multiplex PCR reads, TCRdb lists one record per CDR3 protein. The data hold some 800,000 distinct CDR3 sequences, with 38% observed a single time. Sequencing used blood. Every receptor here comes from a man younger than 35 with Graves' hyperthyroidism. Each CDR3 is given with its conserved first and last residue. Fields, in order: CDR3 length, V gene, D gene, J gene, clone size, CDR3 DNA, CDR3 protein. D genes are given only for firm matches. Some rows have no size entry. The others give once, few or many, or a class for an expanded clone.

len: 18; v_gene: TRBV7-9; d_gene: NA; j_gene: TRBJ2-6; abundance: many; CDR3nt: TGTGCCAGCACGCCTTCCTCGGGACGCAGCTCTGGGGCCAACGTCCTGACTTTC; CDR3aa: CASTPSSGRSSGANVLTF
len: 14; v_gene: TRBV12-3/TRBV12-4; d_gene: NA; j_gene: TRBJ1-2; abundance: many; CDR3nt: TGTGCCAGCAGTTTTCGCAGGGTCTCGGGCGGCTACACCTTC; CDR3aa: CASSFRRVSGGYTF
len: 15; v_gene: TRBV15; d_gene: NA; j_gene: TRBJ2-6; abundance: many; CDR3nt: TGTGCCACCAGCAGAGGAAGGGATGGGGCCAACGTCCTGACTTTC; CDR3aa: CATSRGRDGANVLTF
len: 15; v_gene: TRBV10-3; d_gene: NA; j_gene: TRBJ1-1; abundance: few; CDR3nt: TGTGCCAGCAGTTATTTCGAGGCGGGAGACACTGAAGCTTTCTTT; CDR3aa: CASSYFEAGDTEAFF
len: 16; v_gene: TRBV5-4; d_gene: NA; j_gene: TRBJ1-2; abundance: NA; CDR3nt: TGTGCCAGCAGCTTGGGGGCGGACGGTAGAGCCTATGGCTACACCTTC; CDR3aa: CASSLGADGRAYGYTF
len: 10; v_gene: TRBV20-1; d_gene: NA; j_gene: TRBJ1-6; abundance: once; CDR3nt: TGCAGTGGACCGGGAGCATCCCTCCACTTT; CDR3aa: CSGPGASLHF
len: 16; v_gene: TRBV2; d_gene: TRBD2; j_gene: TRBJ2-7; abundance: many; CDR3nt: TGTGCCAGCAGTGAAGGGTATGGGCTAGCGGGGAACGAGCAGTACTTC; CDR3aa: CASSEGYGLAGNEQYF
len: 14; v_gene: TRBV2; d_gene: NA; j_gene: TRBJ1-1; abundance: NA; CDR3nt: TGTGCCACCTCGGGACACCCGATGAACACTGAAGCTTTCTTT; CDR3aa: CATSGHPMNTEAFF
len: 17; v_gene: TRBV29-1; d_gene: NA; j_gene: TRBJ1-1; abundance: many; CDR3nt: TGCAGCGTTGAATTGTTGGGGAAGACACCGATGAACACTGAAGCTTTCTTT; CDR3aa: CSVELLGKTPMNTEAFF
len: 16; v_gene: TRBV29-1; d_gene: NA; j_gene: TRBJ1-1; abundance: NA; CDR3nt: TGCAGCGTTGAAGGGGGCAGTGCCAACTTAGACACCGAAGCTTTCTTT; CDR3aa: CSVEGGSANLDTEAFF
len: 12; v_gene: TRBV2; d_gene: NA; j_gene: TRBJ1-1; abundance: many; CDR3nt: TGTGCCACCAGGAGGGGGGGCACTGAAGCTTTCTTT; CDR3aa: CATRRGGTEAFF
len: 15; v_gene: TRBV11-2; d_gene: TRBD1; j_gene: TRBJ1-2; abundance: few; CDR3nt: TGTGCCAGCAGCACCGGGACAGAGGGCAACTATGGCTACACCTTC; CDR3aa: CASSTGTEGNYGYTF
len: 14; v_gene: TRBV7-6; d_gene: NA; j_gene: TRBJ1-1; abundance: few; CDR3nt: TGTGCCAGCTCCCGGTGGCGGGGTAACACTGAAGCTTTCTTT; CDR3aa: CASSRWRGNTEAFF
len: 13; v_gene: TRBV19; d_gene: NA; j_gene: TRBJ2-7; abundance: NA; CDR3nt: TGTGCCAGCTCGGAACCGGGACCCCACGAGCAGTACTTC; CDR3aa: CASSEPGPHEQYF
len: 13; v_gene: TRBV10-3; d_gene: TRBD1; j_gene: TRBJ2-5; abundance: many; CDR3nt: TGTGCCATCAGTGACAGGGGGCAAGAGACCCAGTACTTC; CDR3aa: CAISDRGQETQYF
len: 15; v_gene: TRBV13; d_gene: NA; j_gene: TRBJ1-3; abundance: NA; CDR3nt: TGTGCCAGCAGCTTGCCCAGTCTCTCTGGAAACACCATATATTTT; CDR3aa: CASSLPSLSGNTIYF
len: 12; v_gene: TRBV20-1; d_gene: NA; j_gene: TRBJ1-4; abundance: NA; CDR3nt: TGCAGCCCTCACCGCCCTCTCGAAAAACTGTTTTTT; CDR3aa: CSPHRPLEKLFF
len: 16; v_gene: TRBV7-2; d_gene: TRBD1; j_gene: TRBJ2-7; abundance: NA; CDR3nt: TGTGCCAGCAGCTTAGGGGGACAGGGTGGCGGGTACGAGCAGTACTTC; CDR3aa: CASSLGGQGGGYEQYF
len: 17; v_gene: TRBV20-1; d_gene: TRBD2; j_gene: TRBJ2-7; abundance: NA; CDR3nt: TGCAGTGCTAGAGGAGGTCGGGCGGGAGTATTCTCCTACGAGCAGTACTTC; CDR3aa: CSARGGRAGVFSYEQYF
len: 17; v_gene: TRBV7-6; d_gene: NA; j_gene: TRBJ2-2; abundance: NA; CDR3nt: TGTGCCAGCAGCTTACCCCCAGGGGAGCTAAACACCGGGGAGCTGTTTTTT; CDR3aa: CASSLPPGELNTGELFF